This TCR beta chain originates from a study of blood T cell repertoires in COVID-19. The CDR3 consists of 12 residues. The germline V and J ends were trimmed by 7 bases and 6 bases, with 7 bases remaining between them. Germline V CDR1 and CDR2: KGHSH, LQKENI. It was during active infection that Seattle patients were enrolled and then longitudinally followed. This table comes from immunoSEQ multiplex PCR, and its TCRdb copy is limited to in-frame clones, with some not included. The sample holds about 180,000 clones, about 81% seen once. Specimen: peripheral blood. The chain is built from TRBV18 and TRBJ1-6, with unresolved D. This receptor was taken from a woman aged 80 or older with COVID-19, enrolled during active disease. The CDR3 region has the DNA TGTGCCAGCTGCCTAACTAATTCACCCCTCCACTTT. Amino acids: CASCLTNSPLHF. The whole variable domain, filled in from reference TRBV18 and TRBJ1-6, reads NAGVMQNPRHLVRRRGQEARLRCSPMKGHSHVYWYRQLPEEGLKFMVYLQKENIIDESGMPKERFSAEFPKEGPSILRIQQVVRGDSAAYFCASCLTNSPLHFGNGTRLTVT.